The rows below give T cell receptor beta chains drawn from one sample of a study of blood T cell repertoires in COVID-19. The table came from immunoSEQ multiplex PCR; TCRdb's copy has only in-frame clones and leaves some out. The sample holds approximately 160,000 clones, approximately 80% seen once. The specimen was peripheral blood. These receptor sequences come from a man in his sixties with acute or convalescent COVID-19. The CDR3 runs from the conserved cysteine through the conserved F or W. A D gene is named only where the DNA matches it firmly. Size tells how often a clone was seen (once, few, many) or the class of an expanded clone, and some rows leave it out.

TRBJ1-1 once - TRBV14 TGTGCCAGCAGCCCGCAGGAGAACACTGAAGCTTTCTTT CASSPQENTEAFF
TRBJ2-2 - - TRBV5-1 TGCGCCAGCAGCTTGATGGCGGGGACGGCGGGCACCGGGGAGCTGTTTTTT CASSLMAGTAGTGELFF
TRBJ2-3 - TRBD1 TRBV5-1 TGCGCCAGCAGCTTGGCACCAGGACAGGGGGCCGATACGCAGTATTTT CASSLAPGQGADTQYF
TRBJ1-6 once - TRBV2 TGTGCCAGCAGTGACTCGGGGGCCTATAATTCACCCCTCCACTTT CASSDSGAYNSPLHF
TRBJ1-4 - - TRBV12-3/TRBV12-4 TGTGCCAGCAGAAGGCGGGGGAGTGAAAAACTGTTTTTT CASRRRGSEKLFF
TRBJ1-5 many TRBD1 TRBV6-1 TGTGCCAGCAGTGCTTTGGCGCCGGGACAGGGAGGGAATCAGCCCCAGCATTTT CASSALAPGQGGNQPQHF
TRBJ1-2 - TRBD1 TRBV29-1 TGCAGCGTGGTGACAGGGGGCGATGGTTATGGCTACACCTTC CSVVTGGDGYGYTF
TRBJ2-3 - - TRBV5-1 TGCGCCAGCAGCCAATTGGGGGCCTCCGGGACTACGCAGTATTTT CASSQLGASGTTQYF
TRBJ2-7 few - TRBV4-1 TGCGCCAGCAGCCAAGAGCGGGGCGGATCCTCCTACGAGCAGTACTTC CASSQERGGSSYEQYF
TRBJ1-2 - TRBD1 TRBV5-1 TGCGCCAGCAGGGAGGGGGCTGGGGCTAACTATGGCTACACCTTC CASREGAGANYGYTF
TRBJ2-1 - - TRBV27 TGTGCCAGCAGTTTTGATCACAGCTCCTACAATGAGCAGTTCTTC CASSFDHSSYNEQFF
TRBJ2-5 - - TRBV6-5 TGTGCCAGCAGTCGTGGACTGGAGGAAGAGACCCAGTACTTC CASSRGLEEETQYF
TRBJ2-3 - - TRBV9 TGTGCCAGCAGCGGCAACTCAGATACGCAGTATTTT CASSGNSDTQYF
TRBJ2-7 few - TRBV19 TGTGCCAGTAGTCTGCGGCGGAACTACGAGCAGTACTTC CASSLRRNYEQYF
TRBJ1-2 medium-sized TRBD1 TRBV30 TGTGCCGGGGACAGACACTATGGCTACACCTTC CAGDRHYGYTF
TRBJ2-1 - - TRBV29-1 TGCAGCGTTGCTTTTCTGGCTTTGAATGAGCAGTTCTTC CSVAFLALNEQFF
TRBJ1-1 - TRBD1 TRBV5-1 TGCGCCAGCAGCTTGGCCGGACAGGTTAATTTGAACACTGAAGCTTTCTTT CASSLAGQVNLNTEAFF
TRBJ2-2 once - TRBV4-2 TGTGCCAGCAGCCAAGATTCGGGGGCGAACACCGGGGAGCTGTTTTTT CASSQDSGANTGELFF
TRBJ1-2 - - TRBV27 TGTGCCAGCATGGACAGTGTTTTCTTGGGCTACACCTTC CASMDSVFLGYTF
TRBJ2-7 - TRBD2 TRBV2 TGTGCCACCCGAGACGGGGGGTACGAGCAGTACTTC CATRDGGYEQYF
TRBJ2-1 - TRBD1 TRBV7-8 TGTGCCAGCAGCTTGGGGGTGGGCCGGACAGGGGTCAATGAGCAGTTCTTC CASSLGVGRTGVNEQFF
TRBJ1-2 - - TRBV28 TGTGCCAGCAGTTTAGGGCAGTGGTTTGGCTACACCTTC CASSLGQWFGYTF
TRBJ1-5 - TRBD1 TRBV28 TGTGCCAGCAGTCCCACCGACAGGGGGCTTGGCAATCAGCCCCAGCATTTT CASSPTDRGLGNQPQHF
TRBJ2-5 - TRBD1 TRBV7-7 TGTGCCAGCAGTCCCCGGACAGGGGGGAGGGAGACCCAGTACTTC CASSPRTGGRETQYF
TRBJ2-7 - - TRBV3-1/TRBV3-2 TGTGCCAGCAGCCAGGACCAGGGAGGCAACGAGCAGTACTTC CASSQDQGGNEQYF
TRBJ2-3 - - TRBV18 TGTGCCAGCTCACCACCCGTCACAGATACGCAGTATTTT CASSPPVTDTQYF
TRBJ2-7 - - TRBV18 TGTGCCAGCTCACGGGACTCGAGCTCCTACGAGCAGTACTTC CASSRDSSSYEQYF
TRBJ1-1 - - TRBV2 TGTGCCAGTACCTTGAGGGAATACAGTGAAGCTTTCTTT CASTLREYSEAFF
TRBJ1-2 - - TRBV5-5 TGTGCCAGCAGCTTGGACTTGTCGGGGATCTATGGCTACACCTTC CASSLDLSGIYGYTF
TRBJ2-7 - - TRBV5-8 TGTGCCAGCAGCTCCCCGGGGAGCGCCGGGTTGGGGAACGAGCAGTACTTC CASSSPGSAGLGNEQYF
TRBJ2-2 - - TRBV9 TGTGCCAGCAGCGTAGTGAGGTCCCCGAACACCGGGGAGCTGTTTTTT CASSVVRSPNTGELFF
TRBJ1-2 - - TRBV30 TGTGCCTGTGCGGATACTAACTATGGCTACACCTTC CACADTNYGYTF
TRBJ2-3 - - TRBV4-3 TGCGCCAGCAGCCAAGACGGCAGACTAACTAGCACAGATACGCAGTATTTT CASSQDGRLTSTDTQYF
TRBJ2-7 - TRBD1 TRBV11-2 TGTGCCAGCAGCTTTGTGGGGACAGGGAACTACGAGCAGTACTTC CASSFVGTGNYEQYF
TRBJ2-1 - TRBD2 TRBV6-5 TGTGCCAGCAGCCCCACTAGCGGGGGGGCCGATGAGCAGTTCTTC CASSPTSGGADEQFF
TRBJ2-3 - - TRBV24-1 TGTGCCACCAGTGGGGGCAGGGCAGATACGCAGTATTTT CATSGGRADTQYF
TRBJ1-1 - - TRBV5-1 TGCGCCAGCAGCTTGGTACAGGGGAACACTGAAGCTTTCTTT CASSLVQGNTEAFF
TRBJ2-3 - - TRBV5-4 TGTGCCAGCAGCGCAGGGTGGGGCACAGATACGCAGTATTTT CASSAGWGTDTQYF
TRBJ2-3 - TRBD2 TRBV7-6 TGTGCCAGCAGCTTAGCGACAGCGGGGGGTAGGGATACGCAGTATTTT CASSLATAGGRDTQYF
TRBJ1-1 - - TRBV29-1 TGCAGCGTTGAAGAAAACCCGGGGACTGAAGCTTTCTTT CSVEENPGTEAFF
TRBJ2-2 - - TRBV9 TGTGCCAGCAGCGTAATAGTAACAGGGAACACCGGGGAGCTGTTTTTT CASSVIVTGNTGELFF
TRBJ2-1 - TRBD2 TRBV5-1 TGCGCCAGCAGCTTGGCCGGGCTAGCGGGGGGGCCCGGGCAGTTCTTC CASSLAGLAGGPGQFF
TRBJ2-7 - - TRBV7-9 TGTGCCAGCAGCTTAGTATCAGGGGCTGAGACCGAGCAGTACTTC CASSLVSGAETEQYF
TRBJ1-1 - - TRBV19 TGTGCCAGTAGTACGCGAGGGGGCACTGAAGCTTTCTTT CASSTRGGTEAFF
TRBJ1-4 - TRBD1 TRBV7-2 TGTGCCAGCAGCATCCAGACAGGGGCTGGAGAAAAACTGTTTTTT CASSIQTGAGEKLFF
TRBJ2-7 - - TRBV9 TGTGCCAGCAGCGTAGGAGGCTCCTACGAGCAGTACTTC CASSVGGSYEQYF